This T cell receptor beta chain was sequenced during a study of early T cells in non-severe SARS-CoV-2 infection. TCRdb re-called the 5' RACE reads through MiXCR, storing one row per CDR3 protein. The repertoire includes more than 90,000 distinct CDR3 sequences, about 12% of them detected once, and 2% to 2.5% sits in the top ten. This CDR3 has 12 residues. Germline V gives CDR1 MNHNY, CDR2 SVGAGI (reference sequence). V lost 2 bases and J 6 bases, leaving 5 bases between the germline ends. General study points: VDJdb matching, biased toward anti-spike CD8 responses, missed private and CD4 specificities.

This clonotype was seen many times. Its specificity is not known. This TCR came from an adult who was a healthcare worker with PCR-confirmed SARS-CoV-2 infection or an uninfected control (not recorded which). The sample comprised whole blood. The V gene is TRBV6-6, the J gene TRBJ2-1; D is undetermined. The DNA of the CDR3 is TGTGCCAGCAGTTACGGTCCCAATGAGCAGTTCTTC. This translates into CASSYGPNEQFF.